These 9 T cell receptor beta chains were all obtained from the same sample, sequenced in a study of T cell repertoires in cytomegalovirus infection. TCRdb analysed the reads with MiXCR anew, one entry per CDR3 protein. The sample has approximately 600,000 distinct CDR3 sequences; 35% to 50% are singletons. Their target antigens are unknown. This material consisted of cultured PBMCs, taken from culture after CMV antigen stimulation. The source of these receptors is a human donor in good health (CMV status not recorded). Some clones in this sample may be carry-over from other donors' samples.

This clonotype was seen at least ten times. The genes are TRBV12-3 or TRBV12-4 and TRBJ1-1; 7 bases map to TRBD1. The CDR3 runs 16 residues. J lost 4 bases, V lost 2 bases, and 10 bases had no gene match. The CDR3 region has the DNA TGTGCCAGCAGTTTACGGCAGGGGGTGATCCGCACTGAAGCTTTCTTT. This translates into CASSLRQGVIRTEAFF.

The chain uses TRBV18 and TRBJ2-3; D may be TRBD1 or TRBD2 (5 bases each). V was shortened by 8 bases and J by 2 bases, with 14 bases between the two germline ends. CDR3 length: 14 residues. Germline CDR1 and CDR2: KGHSH and LQKENI. The CDR3 protein is CASGEGQHTDTQYF. Here the CDR3 DNA reads TGTGCCAGCGGAGAGGGGCAGCACACAGATACGCAGTATTTT.

The chain couples TRBV4-1 to TRBJ2-5; D possibly corresponds to TRBD1 (7 bases). CDR3 length: 16 amino acids. Per the germline V gene, CDR1 is MGHRA and CDR2 is YSYEKL. Between the trimmed V and J ends, which lost 1 base and 5 bases, there was a span of 17 bases. CDR3 protein: CASSQAGGPRMETQYF. The DNA for the CDR3 is TGCGCCAGCAGCCAAGCAGGGGGGCCCCGTATGGAGACCCAGTACTTC.

This clonotype was detected a few times. The J gene is TRBJ2-1, the V gene TRBV10-3, with 9 bases that match TRBD2. CDR3 length: 14 amino acids. Trimming at V came to 6 bases and at J to 5 bases, leaving 5 bases not matched to a gene. Germline-derived CDR1 and CDR2 are ENHRY and SYGVKD. DNA for the CDR3: TGTGCCATCAGACAGACTAGCGGAGACAATGAGCAGTTCTTC. Amino acids: CAIRQTSGDNEQFF.

This chain joins TRBV20-1 and TRBJ2-1, with D unclear. The CDR3 contains 13 residues. CDR1 is DFQATT, CDR2 SNEGSKA, per germline (reference sequence). V was trimmed by 2 bases and J by 8 bases, leaving 13 bases between them. CDR3 bases: TGCAGTGCTAGATCAGGCCCTCTCGATGAGCAGTTCTTC. Encoded protein: CSARSGPLDEQFF.

J is TRBJ2-1 and V is TRBV12-3 or TRBV12-4; D unresolved. The CDR3 totals 13 residues. The V end lost 3 bases, the J end lost 9 bases, and 12 bases lay between the germline ends. The CDR3 protein is CASSFLTPPEQFF. The CDR3 DNA is TGTGCCAGCAGTTTTCTAACACCTCCTGAGCAGTTCTTC.

The chain joins TRBV11-3 to TRBJ2-3, with TRBD2 matching over 9 bases. The V gene end was trimmed by 5 bases and the J gene end by 3 bases; junction bases not matched to a gene: 3. This CDR3 is 14 amino acids long. The germline CDR1 and CDR2 sequences are SGHNT and YENEEA. The CDR3: CASSASGTTDTQYF. CDR3 nucleotides: TGTGCCAGCAGCGCTAGCGGGACAACAGATACGCAGTATTTT.

This chain uses TRBV5-6 with TRBJ2-3; D unresolved. Deletions cut 2 bases from V and 0 bases from J, with 7 bases between. This CDR3 region has 14 residues. CDR1 SGHDT and CDR2 YYEEEE come from the germline V gene. The CDR3 DNA reads TGTGCCAGCAGCTTCCTGGACAGCACAGATACGCAGTATTTT. It is translated as CASSFLDSTDTQYF.

The V gene is TRBV6-2 or TRBV6-3, the J gene TRBJ2-1; 14 bases line up with TRBD2. The CDR3 is 19 amino acids. After removal of 0 bases from V and 5 bases from J, the junction contained 9 bases not matched to a gene. Germline CDR1 and CDR2: MNHEY and SVGEGT. The CDR3 DNA sequence: TGTGCCAGCAGTTACTCGAGACTAGCGGGAGGGATGAGGGACAATGAGCAGTTCTTC. Protein sequence: CASSYSRLAGGMRDNEQFF.